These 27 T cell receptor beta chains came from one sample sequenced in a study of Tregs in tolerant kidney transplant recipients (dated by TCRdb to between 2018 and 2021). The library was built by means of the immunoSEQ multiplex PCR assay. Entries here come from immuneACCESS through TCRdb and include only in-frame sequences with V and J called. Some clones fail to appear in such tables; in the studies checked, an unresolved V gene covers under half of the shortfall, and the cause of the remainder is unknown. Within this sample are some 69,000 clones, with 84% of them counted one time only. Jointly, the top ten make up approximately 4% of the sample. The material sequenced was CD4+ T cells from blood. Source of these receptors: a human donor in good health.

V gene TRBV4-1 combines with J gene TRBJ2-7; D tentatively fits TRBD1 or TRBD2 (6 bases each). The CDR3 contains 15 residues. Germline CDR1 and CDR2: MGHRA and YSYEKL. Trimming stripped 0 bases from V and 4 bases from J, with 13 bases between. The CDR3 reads CASSQDPGGLYEQYF. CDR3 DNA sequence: TGCGCCAGCAGCCAAGATCCTGGGGGGCTGTACGAGCAGTACTTC.

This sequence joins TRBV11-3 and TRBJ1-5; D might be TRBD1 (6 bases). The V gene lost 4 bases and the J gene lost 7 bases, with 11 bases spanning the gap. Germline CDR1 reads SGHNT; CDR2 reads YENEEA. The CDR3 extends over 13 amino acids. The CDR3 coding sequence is TGTGCCAGCAGCTGGGACATAAGCCAGCCCCAGCATTTT. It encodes CASSWDISQPQHF.

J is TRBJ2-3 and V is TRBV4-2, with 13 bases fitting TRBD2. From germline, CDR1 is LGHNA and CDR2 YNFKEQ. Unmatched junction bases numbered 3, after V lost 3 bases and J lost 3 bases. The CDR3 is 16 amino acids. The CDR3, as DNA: TGTGCCAGCAGCCAGACGGGACTAGCGGGAACAGATACGCAGTATTTT. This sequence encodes CASSQTGLAGTDTQYF.

The CDR3 bases are TGTGCCAGTCGGAATTCCGTAGCGGGGGGAGGCTACGAGCAGTACTTC. This codes for CASRNSVAGGGYEQYF. The chain employs TRBV19 and TRBJ2-7, with 10 bases that match TRBD2. V dropped 8 bases and J dropped 3; count of bases not matched to a gene: 13. The CDR3 consists of 16 residues. CDR1 and CDR2 (germline): LNHDA, SQIVND (reference sequence).

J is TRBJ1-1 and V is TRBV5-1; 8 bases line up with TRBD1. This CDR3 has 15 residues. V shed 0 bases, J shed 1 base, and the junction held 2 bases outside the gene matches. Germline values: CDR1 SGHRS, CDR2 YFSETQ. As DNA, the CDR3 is TGCGCCAGCAGCTTGGAAGGGACAGGGAACACTGAAGCTTTCTTT. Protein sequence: CASSLEGTGNTEAFF. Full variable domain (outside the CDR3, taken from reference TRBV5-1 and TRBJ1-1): KAGVTQTPRYLIKTRGQQVTLSCSPISGHRSVSWYQQTPGQGLQFLFEYFSETQRNKGNFPGRFSGRQFSNSRSEMNVSTLELGDSALYLCASSLEGTGNTEAFFGQGTRLTVV.

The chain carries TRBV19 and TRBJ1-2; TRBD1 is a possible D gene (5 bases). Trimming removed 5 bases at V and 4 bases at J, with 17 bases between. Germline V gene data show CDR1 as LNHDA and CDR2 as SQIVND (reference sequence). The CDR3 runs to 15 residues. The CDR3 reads CASSFTGGAGYGYTF. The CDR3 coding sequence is TGTGCCAGTAGTTTCACCGGTGGGGCCGGCTATGGCTACACCTTC.

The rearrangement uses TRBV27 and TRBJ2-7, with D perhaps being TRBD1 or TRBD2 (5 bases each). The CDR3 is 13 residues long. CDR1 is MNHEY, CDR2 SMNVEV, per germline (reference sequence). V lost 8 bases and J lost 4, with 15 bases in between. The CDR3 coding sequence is TGTGCCAGCGCTCCGGACTGGGGGTACGAGCAGTACTTC. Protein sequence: CASAPDWGYEQYF.

CDR3 nucleotide sequence: TGTGCCAGCAGTGGGGATAACTCCTACGAGCAGTACTTC. The encoded protein is CASSGDNSYEQYF. The V call is TRBV25-1, the J call TRBJ2-7; D is uncertain. Trimming took off 4 bases at V and 0 bases at J, with 7 bases between the two ends. The germline V gene encodes CDR1 MGHDK and CDR2 SYGVNS. There are 13 residues in the CDR3.

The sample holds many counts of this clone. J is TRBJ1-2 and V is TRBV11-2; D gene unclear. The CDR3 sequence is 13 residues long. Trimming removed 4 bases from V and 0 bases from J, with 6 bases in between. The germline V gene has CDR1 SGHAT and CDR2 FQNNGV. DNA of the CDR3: TGTGCCAGCAGCTCTATCACTAACTATGGCTACACCTTC. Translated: CASSSITNYGYTF.

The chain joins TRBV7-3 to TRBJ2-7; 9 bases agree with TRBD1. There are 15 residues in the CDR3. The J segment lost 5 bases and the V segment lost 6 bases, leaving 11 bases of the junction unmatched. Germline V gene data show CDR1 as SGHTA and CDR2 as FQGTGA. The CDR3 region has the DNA TGTGCCAGCAGGGACTCCGGGACAGGGTCCCACGAGCAGTACTTC. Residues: CASRDSGTGSHEQYF.

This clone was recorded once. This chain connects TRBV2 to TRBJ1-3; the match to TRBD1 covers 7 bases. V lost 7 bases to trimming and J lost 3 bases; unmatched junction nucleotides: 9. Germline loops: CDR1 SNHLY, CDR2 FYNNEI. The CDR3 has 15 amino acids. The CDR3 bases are TGTGCCAGCACTGACAGGGCCGGAGGTGGAAACACCATATATTTT. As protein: CASTDRAGGGNTIYF.

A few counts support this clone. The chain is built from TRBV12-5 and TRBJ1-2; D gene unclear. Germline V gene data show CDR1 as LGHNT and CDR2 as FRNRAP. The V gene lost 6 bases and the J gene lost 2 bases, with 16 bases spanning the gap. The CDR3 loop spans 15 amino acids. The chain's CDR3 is CASGLAQEANYGYTF. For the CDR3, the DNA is TGTGCTAGTGGCCTTGCTCAGGAGGCCAACTATGGCTACACCTTC.

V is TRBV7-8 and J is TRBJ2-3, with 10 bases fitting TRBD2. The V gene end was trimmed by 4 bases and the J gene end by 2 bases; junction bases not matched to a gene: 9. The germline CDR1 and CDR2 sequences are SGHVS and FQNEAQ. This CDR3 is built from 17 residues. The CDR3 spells CASSWTSGIGSTDTQYF. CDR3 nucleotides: TGTGCCAGCAGCTGGACTAGCGGCATAGGCTCCACAGATACGCAGTATTTT.

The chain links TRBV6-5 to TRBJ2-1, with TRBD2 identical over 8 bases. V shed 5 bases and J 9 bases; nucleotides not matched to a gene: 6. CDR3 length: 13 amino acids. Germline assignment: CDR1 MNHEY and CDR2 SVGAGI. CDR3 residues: CASSPIAGSEQFF. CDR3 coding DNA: TGTGCCAGCAGTCCTATAGCGGGGAGTGAGCAGTTCTTC.

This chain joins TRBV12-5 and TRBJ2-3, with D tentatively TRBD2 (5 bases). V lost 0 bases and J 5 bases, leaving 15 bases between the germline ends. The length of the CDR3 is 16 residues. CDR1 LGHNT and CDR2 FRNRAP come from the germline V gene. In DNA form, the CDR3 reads TGTGCTAGTGGTTTGGTACTGGGCGGCCGGGGAGATACGCAGTATTTT. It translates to CASGLVLGGRGDTQYF. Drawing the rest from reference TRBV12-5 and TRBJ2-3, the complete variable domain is DARVTQTPRHKVTEMGQEVTMRCQPILGHNTVFWYRQTMMQGLELLAYFRNRAPLDDSGMPKDRFSAEMPDATLATLKIQPSEPRDSAVYFCASGLVLGGRGDTQYFGPGTRLTVL.

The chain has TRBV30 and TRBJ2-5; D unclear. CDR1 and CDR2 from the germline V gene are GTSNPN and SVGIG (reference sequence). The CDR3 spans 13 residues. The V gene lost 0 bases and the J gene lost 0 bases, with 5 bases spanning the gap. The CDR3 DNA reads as TGTGCCTGGAGTGTGCGGTACCAAGAGACCCAGTACTTC. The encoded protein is CAWSVRYQETQYF.

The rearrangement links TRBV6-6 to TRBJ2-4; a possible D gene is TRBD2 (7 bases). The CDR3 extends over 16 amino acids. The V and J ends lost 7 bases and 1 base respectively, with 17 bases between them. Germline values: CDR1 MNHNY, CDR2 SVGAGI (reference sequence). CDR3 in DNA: TGTGCCAGCACCACAGGGTCCGGGGGGGCCAAAAACATTCAGTACTTC. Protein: CASTTGSGGAKNIQYF.

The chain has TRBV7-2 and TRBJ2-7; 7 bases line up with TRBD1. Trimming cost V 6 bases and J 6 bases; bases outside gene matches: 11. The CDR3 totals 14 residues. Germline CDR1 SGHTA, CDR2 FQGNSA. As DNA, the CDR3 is TGTGCCAGCAGAAGACGGGACAGCCGCCCCGAGCAGTACTTC. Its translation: CASRRRDSRPEQYF.

CDR3 loop: CASSYHNEQFF. The CDR3 bases are TGTGCCAGCAGTTATCACAATGAGCAGTTCTTC. The J gene is TRBJ2-1, the V gene TRBV6-6; no definite D call. Trimming stripped 3 bases from V and 5 bases from J, with 2 bases between. Per germline, CDR1 MNHNY and CDR2 SVGAGI (reference sequence). This CDR3 contains 11 residues.

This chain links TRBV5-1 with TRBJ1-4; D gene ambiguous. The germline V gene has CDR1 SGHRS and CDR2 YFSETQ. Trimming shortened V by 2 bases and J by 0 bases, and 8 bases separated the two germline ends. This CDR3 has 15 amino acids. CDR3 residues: CASSFNRATNEKLFF. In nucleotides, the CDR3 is TGCGCCAGCAGCTTTAACAGAGCAACTAATGAAAAACTGTTTTTT.

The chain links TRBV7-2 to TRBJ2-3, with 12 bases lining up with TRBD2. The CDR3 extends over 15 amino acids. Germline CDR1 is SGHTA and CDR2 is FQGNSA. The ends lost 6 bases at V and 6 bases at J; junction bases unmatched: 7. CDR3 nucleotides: TGTGCCAGCAGTTTGACTAGCGGGGGCGGGGATACGCAGTATTTT. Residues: CASSLTSGGGDTQYF.

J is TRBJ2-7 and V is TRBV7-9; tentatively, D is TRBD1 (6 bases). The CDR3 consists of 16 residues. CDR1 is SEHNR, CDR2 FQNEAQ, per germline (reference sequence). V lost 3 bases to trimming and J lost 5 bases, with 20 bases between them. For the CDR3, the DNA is TGTGCCAGCAGCTTGTCCATTACAGGGTTAAACAACGAGCAGTACTTC. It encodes CASSLSITGLNNEQYF.

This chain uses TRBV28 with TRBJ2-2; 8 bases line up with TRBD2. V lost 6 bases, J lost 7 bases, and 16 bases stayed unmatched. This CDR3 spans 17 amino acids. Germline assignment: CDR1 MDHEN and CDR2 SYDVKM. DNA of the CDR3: TGTGCCAGCAGCCACTCCCTTGGTAGCGGGGAGGTCGGGGAGCTGTTTTTT. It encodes CASSHSLGSGEVGELFF. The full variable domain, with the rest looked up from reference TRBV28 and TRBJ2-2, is DVKVTQSSRYLVKRTGEKVFLECVQDMDHENMFWYRQDPGLGLRLIYFSYDVKMKEKGDIPEGYSVSREKKERFSLILESASTNQTSMYLCASSHSLGSGEVGELFFGEGSRLTVL.

The CDR3 reads CASSVAGFRYNEQFF. The CDR3 DNA reads TGTGCCAGCAGCGTAGCAGGGTTTCGGTACAATGAGCAGTTCTTC. The chain combines TRBV9 with TRBJ2-1; possibly TRBD1 for D (5 bases). The CDR3 is made up of 15 amino acids. Per the germline V gene, CDR1 is SGDLS and CDR2 is YYNGEE. V dropped 0 bases and J dropped 4 bases, with 11 bases sitting between them.

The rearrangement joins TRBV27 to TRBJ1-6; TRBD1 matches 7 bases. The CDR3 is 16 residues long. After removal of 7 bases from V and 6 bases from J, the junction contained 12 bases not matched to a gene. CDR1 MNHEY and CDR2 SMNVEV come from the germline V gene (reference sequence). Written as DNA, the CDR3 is TGTGCCAGCAAATTAGGGCGGACAGGTCTTAATTCACCCCTCCACTTT. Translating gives CASKLGRTGLNSPLHF.

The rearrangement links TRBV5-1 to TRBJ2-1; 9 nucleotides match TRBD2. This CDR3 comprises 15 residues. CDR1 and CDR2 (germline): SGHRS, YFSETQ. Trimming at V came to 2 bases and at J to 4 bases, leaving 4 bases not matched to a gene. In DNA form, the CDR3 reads TGCGCCAGCAGCTTTAGCGGGAGTGAGTACAATGAGCAGTTCTTC. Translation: CASSFSGSEYNEQFF. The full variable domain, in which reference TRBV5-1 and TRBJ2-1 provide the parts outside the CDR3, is KAGVTQTPRYLIKTRGQQVTLSCSPISGHRSVSWYQQTPGQGLQFLFEYFSETQRNKGNFPGRFSGRQFSNSRSEMNVSTLELGDSALYLCASSFSGSEYNEQFFGPGTRLTVL.

The CDR3 coding sequence is TGTGCCAGTAGTAAGTTGAACACTGAAGCTTTCTTT. Translation gives CASSKLNTEAFF. The V call is TRBV19, the J call TRBJ1-1; D call uncertain. Between the trimmed V and J ends, which lost 4 bases and 0 bases, there was a span of 3 bases. The CDR3 has 12 residues. Germline V lookup: CDR1 LNHDA, CDR2 SQIVND (reference sequence).